Below are 24 T cell receptor beta chains sequenced from a single sample in a study of blood T cell repertoires in COVID-19 (dated by TCRdb to 2020 to 2021). The protocol used for the library was the immunoSEQ multiplex PCR assay. TCRdb's version of the immuneACCESS table is confined to in-frame rearrangements and falls short of the full clone set. An unresolved V gene accounts for under half of the shortfall where checked; the remainder is of unknown origin. The sample yields about 61,000 clones; 70% to 85% were counted once. In total, the top ten clones hold approximately 6% of the sample. Input material: peripheral blood. The receptors shown here come from a woman between 65 and 79 years old with acute or convalescent COVID-19.

The rearrangement uses TRBV3-1 (or the pseudogene TRBV3-2) and TRBJ1-3; weak D call: TRBD1 (6 bases). Per germline, CDR1 LGHDT and CDR2 YNNKEL (reference sequence). V gave up 3 bases and J gave up 1 base, with 19 bases separating them. This CDR3 spans 18 amino acids. This CDR3 is CASSHNRPRGRSGNTIYF. CDR3 in DNA: TGTGCCAGCAGCCATAACAGGCCCAGGGGACGGTCTGGAAACACCATATATTTT.

The chain couples TRBV7-2 to TRBJ1-1; D is undetermined. Looked up from germline, CDR1 is SGHTA and CDR2 is FQGNSA. Trimming pared 4 bases from V and 5 bases from J, leaving 11 bases between. This CDR3 has 13 amino acids. The CDR3 DNA reads as TGTGCCAGCAGCTCCCAGCGGGATACTGAAGCTTTCTTT. This codes for CASSSQRDTEAFF.

This clone has just one count. The V and J genes are TRBV9 and TRBJ2-5; D not resolved. CDR1 is SGDLS, CDR2 YYNGEE, per germline. The CDR3 has 9 amino acids. The ends were cut back, 6 bases at V and 9 bases at J, with 6 bases in the middle. CDR3 sequence reads: CASTNAQYF. Here the CDR3 DNA reads TGTGCCAGCACTAACGCCCAGTACTTC.

The V and J genes are TRBV7-2 and TRBJ1-1, with D uncertain. From germline, CDR1 is SGHTA and CDR2 FQGNSA. With 2 bases removed from V and 5 bases from J, the gap between germline ends came to 9 bases. CDR3 length: 13 residues. CDR3 in DNA: TGTGCCAGCAGCTTACTTTCACAGACTGAAGCTTTCTTT. Its translation: CASSLLSQTEAFF.

This clone was picked up many times. J is TRBJ1-6 and V is TRBV19; TRBD1 is a possible D gene (5 bases). The germline gives CDR1 LNHDA, CDR2 SQIVND (reference sequence). V was clipped by 3 bases and J by 7 bases, with 13 bases between them. This CDR3 region has 15 residues. CDR3 in amino acids: CASSMAGHLNSPLHF. The CDR3, as DNA: TGTGCCAGTAGTATGGCCGGACACCTAAATTCACCCCTCCACTTT.

In this sample, this clone turned up once. The chain has TRBV7-9 and TRBJ2-3; tentative D call: TRBD2 (6 bases). The CDR3 length is 16 residues. Germline CDR1 and CDR2: SEHNR and FQNEAQ (reference sequence). V was shortened by 2 bases and J by 1 base, with 13 bases between the two germline ends. The CDR3 here is CASSLLLRGGTDTQYF. The DNA of the CDR3 is TGTGCCAGCAGCTTATTATTGCGCGGGGGCACAGATACGCAGTATTTT.

This rearrangement joins TRBV2 to TRBJ2-7, with 12 bases fitting TRBD1. CDR3 size: 14 residues. From germline, CDR1 is SNHLY and CDR2 FYNNEI. V dropped 6 bases and J dropped 1; count of bases not matched to a gene: 1. The CDR3 DNA is TGTGCCAGCAGGGGACAGGGGGCGTCCTACGAGCAGTACTTC. Translating it yields CASRGQGASYEQYF.

The rearrangement joins TRBV5-1 to TRBJ2-1, with 7 bases fitting TRBD1. With V trimmed by 5 bases and J by 9 bases, 14 bases remained unmatched. The CDR3 totals 15 residues. The germline CDR1 and CDR2 sequences are SGHRS and YFSETQ. In DNA form, the CDR3 reads TGCGCCAGCAGGTCACCGGGACCGAGGGGGCCTGAGCAGTTCTTC. Translating it yields CASRSPGPRGPEQFF.

This chain connects TRBV6-5 to TRBJ1-2, with no clear D. Germline CDR1 MNHEY, CDR2 SVGAGI. Trimming took off 2 bases at V and 7 bases at J, with 14 bases between the two ends. CDR3 length equals 14 residues. CDR3 residues: CASSYVGEEGGYTF. The CDR3 region has the DNA TGTGCCAGCAGTTACGTCGGTGAGGAGGGTGGCTACACCTTC.

The rearrangement joins TRBV4-3 to TRBJ1-1, with a possible D match to TRBD1 (6 bases). Trimming removed 3 bases from V and 6 bases from J, with 8 bases in between. The length of the CDR3 is 12 residues. The V gene's germline CDR1 is LGHNA and CDR2 YSLEER. CDR3 loop: CASSQNRAEAFF. The CDR3 coding sequence is TGCGCCAGCAGCCAGAACAGGGCTGAAGCTTTCTTT.

The chain has TRBV30 and TRBJ2-3; TRBD2 matches 13 bases. The J segment lost 4 bases and the V segment lost 4 bases, leaving 2 bases of the junction unmatched. Germline CDR1 is GTSNPN and CDR2 is SVGIG (reference sequence). The CDR3 spans 14 residues. DNA of the CDR3: TGTGCCTGGACTGGACTAGCGGGGGCAGATACGCAGTATTTT. This codes for CAWTGLAGADTQYF.

V is TRBV7-3 and J is TRBJ2-3, with 8 bases lining up with TRBD2. Germline assignment: CDR1 SGHTA and CDR2 FQGTGA. The CDR3 totals 15 residues. V gave up 3 bases and J gave up 1 base; unmatched junction bases: 3. The CDR3 is CASSFRRGGTDTQYF. The CDR3 DNA is TGTGCCAGCAGCTTTAGGCGGGGGGGCACAGATACGCAGTATTTT.

This clone turned up a few times. The V and J genes are TRBV28 and TRBJ2-5; TRBD2 matches 13 bases. The germline CDR1 and CDR2 sequences are MDHEN and SYDVKM. V was clipped by 5 bases and J by 3 bases; unmatched bases: 12. The CDR3 runs to 18 residues. As DNA, the CDR3 is TGTGCCAGCAGTACGTTCGGACTAGCGGGGGACCCTAAAGAGACCCAGTACTTC. This gives the protein CASSTFGLAGDPKETQYF. The full variable domain, with the rest looked up from reference TRBV28 and TRBJ2-5, is DVKVTQSSRYLVKRTGEKVFLECVQDMDHENMFWYRQDPGLGLRLIYFSYDVKMKEKGDIPEGYSVSREKKERFSLILESASTNQTSMYLCASSTFGLAGDPKETQYFGPGTRLLVL.

V and J are TRBV5-6 and TRBJ2-7, with D possibly TRBD1 on 6 matching bases. V was cut by 5 bases and J by 0 bases, with 21 bases left in between. Germline assignment: CDR1 SGHDT and CDR2 YYEEEE. The CDR3 runs 17 residues. The CDR3 DNA reads TGTGCCAGCAGGGAGCTCAAGGGGGACGGAGCCTCCTACGAGCAGTACTTC. Translating gives CASRELKGDGASYEQYF.

The chain combines TRBV10-3 with TRBJ2-7; tentatively, D is TRBD2 (7 bases). The V and J ends lost 7 bases and 2 bases respectively, with 15 bases between them. Germline CDR1 is ENHRY and CDR2 is SYGVKD. The CDR3 totals 14 residues. CDR3 region: CAINPSGGTYEQYF. In DNA form, the CDR3 reads TGTGCCATCAACCCCTCGGGGGGCACCTACGAGCAGTACTTC.

The J gene is TRBJ1-2, the V gene TRBV19; 9 bases are shared with TRBD1. The germline V gene encodes CDR1 LNHDA and CDR2 SQIVND (reference sequence). The CDR3 has 14 residues. V dropped 5 bases and J dropped 2; count of bases not matched to a gene: 3. This chain's CDR3 is CASSPGQGNYGYTF. The CDR3 bases are TGTGCCAGTAGTCCGGGACAGGGCAACTATGGCTACACCTTC.

The DNA of the CDR3 is TGCGCCAGCAGGCCGGGACAGGACAATCAGCCCCAGCATTTT. Amino acid sequence: CASRPGQDNQPQHF. The chain joins TRBV5-1 to TRBJ1-5; 8 bases line up with TRBD1. The V gene's germline CDR1 is SGHRS and CDR2 YFSETQ. The CDR3 length is 14 residues. The ends lost 5 bases at V and 3 bases at J; junction bases unmatched: 4.

The DNA for the CDR3 is TGTGCCAGCAGTCCAGGGGGGAGCTCCTACAATGAGCAGTTCTTC. This codes for CASSPGGSSYNEQFF. V and J are TRBV6-5 and TRBJ2-1; tentative D call: TRBD1 (7 bases). From germline, CDR1 is MNHEY and CDR2 SVGAGI. The CDR3 covers 15 residues. Trimming removed 5 bases from V and 0 bases from J, with 11 bases in between.

The chain recombines TRBV30 with TRBJ2-3, with D perhaps TRBD1 (5 bases). V lost 5 bases, J lost 2 bases, and 11 bases lay in between. Germline loops: CDR1 GTSNPN, CDR2 SVGIG (reference sequence). The CDR3 covers 13 residues. The chain's CDR3 is CAWVGHLTDTQYF. CDR3 coding DNA: TGTGCCTGGGTGGGGCACCTCACAGATACGCAGTATTTT. Together with reference TRBV30 and TRBJ2-3, the CDR3 gives the full variable domain: SQTIHQWPATLVQPVGSPLSLECTVEGTSNPNLYWYRQAAGRGLQLLFYSVGIGQISSEVPQNLSASRPQDRQFILSSKKLLLSDSGFYLCAWVGHLTDTQYFGPGTRLTVL.

The chain has TRBV18 and TRBJ2-3; D perhaps matches TRBD2 (6 bases). The CDR3 extends over 13 amino acids. V was cut by 2 bases and J by 12 bases, with 15 bases left in between. CDR1 and CDR2 (germline): KGHSH, LQKENI. CDR3 nucleotides: TGTGCCAGCTCACCAAGCTTTGGGGCGGGACAGTATTTT. Its protein product is CASSPSFGAGQYF.

This rearrangement joins TRBV28 to TRBJ2-3; 7 bases fit TRBD1. With V trimmed by 5 bases and J by 2 bases, 13 bases remained unmatched. This CDR3 is 17 amino acids long. In germline, CDR1 is MDHEN, CDR2 SYDVKM. CDR3 DNA: TGTGCCAGCAGTAGCTCGGTGGCAGGGGGATACACAGATACGCAGTATTTT. The encoded protein is CASSSSVAGGYTDTQYF.

The chain links TRBV27 to TRBJ1-2, with D maybe TRBD1 (5 bases). This CDR3 is built from 16 residues. V lost 6 bases to trimming and J lost 4 bases, with 21 bases between them. In germline, CDR1 is MNHEY, CDR2 SMNVEV (reference sequence). As DNA, the CDR3 is TGTGCCAGCAGGCCCCCCAGAGAAAGGGGACTCTATGGCTACACCTTC. This sequence encodes CASRPPRERGLYGYTF.

This chain joins TRBV7-9 and TRBJ2-2; D gene unclear. With 1 base removed from V and 1 base from J, the gap between germline ends came to 4 bases. Germline V gene data show CDR1 as SEHNR and CDR2 as FQNEAQ (reference sequence). CDR3 size: 14 residues. For the CDR3, the DNA is TGTGCCAGCAGCTTAGGTCAGAACACCGGGGAGCTGTTTTTT. This translates into CASSLGQNTGELFF.

CDR3 residues: CATSDLAADNEKLFF. DNA of the CDR3: TGTGCCACCAGTGATTTGGCGGCGGATAATGAAAAACTGTTTTTT. The chain joins TRBV24-1 to TRBJ1-4; no clear D. The germline V gene encodes CDR1 KGHDR and CDR2 SFDVKD. CDR3 size: 15 residues. Trimming took 0 bases from V and 4 from J, leaving 8 bases between them.